This is a list of T cell receptor beta chains from one sample in a study of blood T cell repertoires in COVID-19. TCRdb's copy holds only in-frame clones and misses some; the assay was immunoSEQ multiplex PCR. The table has a few hundred thousand clones, roughly 87% seen once. Material: peripheral blood. Every receptor here comes from a man aged 18 to 35 with active or convalescent COVID-19. Each CDR3 is given with its conserved first and last residue. D genes are given only for firm matches. Rows may omit the clone size; those that give it use once, few, many or a size class.

abundance | j_gene | d_gene | v_gene | CDR3nt | CDR3aa
NA | TRBJ2-5 | TRBD2 | TRBV5-1 | TGCGCCAGCAGCCCATCTAGCGGGGGGGCCCGGGAGACCCAGTACTTC | CASSPSSGGARETQYF
NA | TRBJ2-7 | NA | TRBV18 | TGTGCCAGCTCACAGGGAGGCGTAGGGGCCCCCTACGAGCAGTACTTC | CASSQGGVGAPYEQYF
NA | TRBJ1-1 | NA | TRBV5-1 | TGCGCCAGCAGCTTGGTATCGGGGGGCCCACGGGCTGAAGCTTTCTTT | CASSLVSGGPRAEAFF
NA | TRBJ2-7 | TRBD2 | TRBV14 | TGTGCCAGCAGCCAAGAAGCGGGAGCTTTCGAGCAGTACTTC | CASSQEAGAFEQYF
NA | TRBJ2-7 | TRBD1 | TRBV5-4 | TGTGCCAGCAGCTTGAACAGGGGGAAGGACGAGCAGTACTTC | CASSLNRGKDEQYF
NA | TRBJ2-7 | NA | TRBV13 | TGTGCCAGCAGCTTAGCCCGCAGGGGTCTCAGCTCCTACGAGCAGTACTTC | CASSLARRGLSSYEQYF
once | TRBJ2-5 | TRBD2 | TRBV29-1 | TGCAGCGTTGAACTAGCGGGAGAAGAGACCCAGTACTTC | CSVELAGEETQYF
few | TRBJ1-5 | TRBD1 | TRBV4-3 | TGCGCCAGCAGCCAGGGGACAGTAGCTAATCAGCCCCAGCATTTT | CASSQGTVANQPQHF
NA | TRBJ2-1 | TRBD2 | TRBV5-6 | TGTGCCAGCAGCTTCGAACGCGGGAGTCCCTCATTTTCGGATGAGCAGTTCTTC | CASSFERGSPSFSDEQFF
few | TRBJ2-7 | TRBD1 | TRBV28 | TGTGCCAGCAGGGGCGCCGCGACAGGGATTAGTTACGAGCAGTACTTC | CASRGAATGISYEQYF
few | TRBJ1-3 | NA | TRBV4-1 | TGCGCCAGCAGCCAAGAAATGCGAGGGACTTCCGTTAAGGGCCGAAACACCATATATTTT | CASSQEMRGTSVKGRNTIYF
NA | TRBJ2-5 | TRBD2 | TRBV5-4 | TGTGCCAGCAGCCGGGCGGGGACTAGCGGATTAAAGACCCAGTACTTC | CASSRAGTSGLKTQYF
NA | TRBJ1-2 | TRBD1 | TRBV7-9 | TGTGCCAGCAGCCCGAGGGGACAGGATGGCTACACCTTC | CASSPRGQDGYTF
many | TRBJ1-1 | NA | TRBV7-1 | NA | CASSSWTPRTLKLSLNTPNTEAFF
NA | TRBJ2-7 | NA | TRBV5-1 | TGCGCCAGCAGCACCCGGGACAACACCTACGAGCAGTACTTC | CASSTRDNTYEQYF
NA | TRBJ2-3 | TRBD1 | TRBV5-1 | TGCGCCAGCCAGACAGGGGGCGAAATAGATACGCAGTATTTT | CASQTGGEIDTQYF
NA | TRBJ2-7 | TRBD2 | TRBV5-1 | TGCGCCAGCAGCTTGGGTGGACTAGCGGGGGGGCGGTGGGACGAGCAGTACTTC | CASSLGGLAGGRWDEQYF
NA | TRBJ1-6 | TRBD1 | TRBV5-5 | TGTGCCAGCAGCTACCGACAGGGCCCGGGAATTTCACCCCTCCACTTT | CASSYRQGPGISPLHF
NA | TRBJ1-5 | TRBD1 | TRBV7-4 | TGTGCCAGCAGCCCCCGGCCAGGGGGCCTGTTCAATCAGCCCCAGCATTTT | CASSPRPGGLFNQPQHF
few | TRBJ2-7 | NA | TRBV4-2 | TGTGCCAGCAGCCTAACCGGCGGAGCCTACGAGCAGTACTTC | CASSLTGGAYEQYF
NA | TRBJ2-1 | NA | TRBV6-4 | TGTGCCAGCAGTGACTCGATGGGGGCACCCTACAATGAGCAGTTCTTC | CASSDSMGAPYNEQFF
NA | TRBJ2-7 | TRBD1 | TRBV5-6 | TGTGCCAGCAGCCCGACCGACAGGGCGGCCTACGAGCAGTACTTC | CASSPTDRAAYEQYF
NA | TRBJ1-6 | NA | TRBV5-1 | TGCGCCAGCAGCCTGGGAGGGCCCGATAATTCACCCCTCCACTTT | CASSLGGPDNSPLHF
NA | TRBJ2-1 | TRBD2 | TRBV4-3 | TGCGCCAGCAGCCGAGACGGGACTAGCGGGGGACCCCCCTACAATGAGCAGTTCTTC | CASSRDGTSGGPPYNEQFF
NA | TRBJ1-4 | NA | TRBV12-3/TRBV12-4 | TGTGCCAGCTCCCGGGGGGGCTTGGAACTGTTTTTT | CASSRGGLELFF
NA | TRBJ1-2 | NA | TRBV19 | TGTGCCAGTAGTAGTGAGAACTATGGCTACACCTTC | CASSSENYGYTF
NA | TRBJ2-7 | TRBD1 | TRBV28 | TGTGCCAGCAGTTTTTTACAGGGGGGCGAGCAGTACTTC | CASSFLQGGEQYF
NA | TRBJ2-2 | TRBD1 | TRBV7-2 | TGTGCCAGCAGGGACAGGGCGAACACCGGGGAGCTGTTTTTT | CASRDRANTGELFF
NA | TRBJ2-2 | NA | TRBV11-2 | TGTGCCAGCAGCTACCAGGGGTCTCTGACCGGGGAGCTGTTTTTT | CASSYQGSLTGELFF
NA | TRBJ2-1 | TRBD2 | TRBV27 | TGTGCCAGCAGATCCGCGGGAGCGGGGGACACCTACAATGAGCAGTTCTTC | CASRSAGAGDTYNEQFF
NA | TRBJ2-6 | NA | TRBV7-2 | TGTGCCAGCAGCTTAGATGGGGGGTCTGGGGCCAACGTCCTGACTTTC | CASSLDGGSGANVLTF
NA | TRBJ2-7 | TRBD2 | TRBV28 | TGTGCCAGCAGTTTAGGGACTAGCGGGAGCTACGAGCAGTACTTC | CASSLGTSGSYEQYF
once | TRBJ1-1 | NA | TRBV4-1 | TGCGCCAGCAGCCCCGGGGAAGGGCTTTACACTGAAGCTTTCTTT | CASSPGEGLYTEAFF
NA | TRBJ2-3 | NA | TRBV2 | TGTGCCAGCAGTGAACTTAGGGGGGGGAGCACAGATACGCAGTATTTT | CASSELRGGSTDTQYF
NA | TRBJ1-1 | NA | TRBV5-1 | TGCGCCAGCAGCTCGACAGGTGGAGGATCGGGGCGAAACACTGAAGCTTTCTTT | CASSSTGGGSGRNTEAFF
NA | TRBJ2-1 | NA | TRBV11-2 | TGTGCCAGCAGCCCTGGGGGGAGCGGACGGGGTGAGCAGTTCTTC | CASSPGGSGRGEQFF
once | TRBJ1-5 | NA | TRBV12-3/TRBV12-4 | TGTGCCAGCAGTTCGGGAAACCAGCCCCAGCATTTT | CASSSGNQPQHF
NA | TRBJ2-7 | TRBD2 | TRBV15 | TGTGCCACCAGCAGAGTCATAAGCGGGAGCTCTCCCGAGCAGTACTTC | CATSRVISGSSPEQYF
NA | TRBJ1-1 | NA | TRBV11-2 | TGTGCCAGCAGCCAGGGGACATTCACTGAAGCTTTCTTT | CASSQGTFTEAFF
NA | TRBJ1-6 | NA | TRBV3-1/TRBV3-2 | TGTGCCAGCAGCCAGACTCCAGGGTCCAATTCACCCCTCCACTTT | CASSQTPGSNSPLHF
NA | TRBJ1-6 | NA | TRBV6-2/TRBV6-3 | TGTGCCAGCACCCCCTCCGGGGTTTTTGGCTCCTATAATTCACCCCTCCACTTT | CASTPSGVFGSYNSPLHF
NA | TRBJ2-3 | TRBD2 | TRBV28 | TGTGCCAGCAGGCTCTTAGCGGGAGCCTTCGAAAGCACAGATACGCAGTATTTT | CASRLLAGAFESTDTQYF
NA | TRBJ1-5 | NA | TRBV23-1 | TGCGCCAGCAGTCATCTGGGAGCTGGTCAGCCCCAGCATTTT | CASSHLGAGQPQHF
NA | TRBJ2-7 | TRBD1 | TRBV18 | TGTGCCAGCTCAGCACAGGGGTACGAGCAGTACTTC | CASSAQGYEQYF
few | TRBJ2-7 | NA | TRBV5-1 | TGCGCCAGCAGCTTGTCCGGGACTCGATCCTACGAGCAGTACTTC | CASSLSGTRSYEQYF
NA | TRBJ2-4 | NA | TRBV6-2/TRBV6-3 | TGTGCCAGCAGTTCCCTCGGGACACCATCCCCAAACATTCAGTACTTC | CASSSLGTPSPNIQYF
NA | TRBJ2-2 | NA | TRBV19 | TGTGCCAGTAGTAGGCGGGGGCCTAACACCGGGGAGCTGTTTTTT | CASSRRGPNTGELFF
NA | TRBJ1-3 | NA | TRBV18 | TGTGCCAGCGGCGTGCGAACGACTGGCTCTGGAAACACCATATATTTT | CASGVRTTGSGNTIYF
NA | TRBJ2-2 | TRBD2 | TRBV7-9 | TGTGCCAGCAGCCCTCCTCTAGCGGGGGACACCGGGGAGCTGTTTTTT | CASSPPLAGDTGELFF